This entry features one TCR beta chain sequence. This clone occurred a few times. Its antigen remains undetermined. One base away there is no much larger clone; base qualities are not given. The sample is drawn from a study of radiotherapy plus CTLA-4 blockade in lung cancer (dated 2018 in TCRdb). With regard to the full study: Among enrolled patients, approximately 19% had an objective response and around 33% reached disease control.

The method behind the library was the immunoSEQ multiplex PCR assay. This immuneACCESS table, as held by TCRdb, lists in-frame sequences with V and J called but not all clones. Of the missing ones, under half trace to an unresolved V gene in checked studies; the others have no known cause. The sample table lists 83,000 or so clones, around four fifths of them with a count of one. 0.75% to 0.85% of the sample comes from the top ten. The research as a whole found: Early dynamic changes in blood T cell clones, together with increased serum interferon-beta after radiation, were reported as the strongest predictors of response. After treatment with radiotherapy and ipilimumab, TCR clones that originated in tumors expanded in peripheral blood.

The study evaluated CTLA-4 blockade (ipilimumab) given together with focal radiation therapy in patients who had chemo-refractory metastatic non-small-cell lung cancer. The TCR sequence derives from a human donor with non-small cell lung cancer who had stable disease on radiotherapy plus ipilimumab. Sequenced here: peripheral blood, sampled from a patient treated with radiotherapy plus ipilimumab.

For the CDR3, the sequence is CASSLWGNTEAFF. The DNA sequence reads TGTGCCAGCAGCTTGTGGGGCAATACTGAAGCTTTCTTT. The rearrangement joined TRBV5-5 to TRBJ1-1, with TRBD1 tentatively as D gene (5 bases match). The junction shows trimming of 1 base on V and 5 bases on J, plus 9 bases between the germline ends. The germline V gene (reference sequence) sets CDR1 to SGHKS and CDR2 to YYEKEE. The CDR3 contains 13 residues, cysteine and phenylalanine counted. Left in the record is the CDR3 DNA by itself, 39 bases read in frame from the first base.